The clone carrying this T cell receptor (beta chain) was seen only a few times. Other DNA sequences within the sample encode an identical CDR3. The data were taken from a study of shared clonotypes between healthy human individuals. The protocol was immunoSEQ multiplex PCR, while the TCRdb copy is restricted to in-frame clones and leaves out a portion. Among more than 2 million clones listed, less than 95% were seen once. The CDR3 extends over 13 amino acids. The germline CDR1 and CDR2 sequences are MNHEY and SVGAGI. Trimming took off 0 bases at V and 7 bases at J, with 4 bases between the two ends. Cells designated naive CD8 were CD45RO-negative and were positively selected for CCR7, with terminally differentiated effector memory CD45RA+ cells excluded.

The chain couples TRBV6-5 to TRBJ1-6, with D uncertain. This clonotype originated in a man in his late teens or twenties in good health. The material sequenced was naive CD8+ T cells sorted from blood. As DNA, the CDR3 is TGTGCCAGCAGTTACTCTCCCAATTCACCCCTCCACTTT. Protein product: CASSYSPNSPLHF.